Presented here are 13 T cell receptor beta chains from one specimen sequenced in a study of STAT3 mutations in large granular lymphocyte leukemia. Antigens of these TCRs are unknown. Assay used: immunoSEQ multiplex PCR; TCRdb lists only in-frame clones, some missing. The table has several thousand clones, around 90% seen once; the top ten hold 60% to 70%. Overall study results and limits: At least one immunodominant TCR beta clonotype appeared in every T-cell large granular lymphocyte leukemia patient.

The sample comprised peripheral blood mononuclear cells. These receptors were obtained from a man aged 55 to 70 with T-cell large granular lymphocyte leukemia. Some clones in this sample may be carry-over from other donors' samples.

The chain links TRBV2 to TRBJ2-1, with D perhaps assigned TRBD1 or TRBD2 (5 bases each). Between the trimmed V and J ends, which lost 6 bases and 9 bases, there was a span of 18 bases. This CDR3 comprises 14 residues. The germline CDR1 and CDR2 sequences are SNHLY and FYNNEI. The CDR3 is CASRPGPLFGEQFF. The DNA for the CDR3 is TGTGCCAGCAGACCGGGACCCCTTTTCGGTGAGCAGTTCTTC.

The chain has TRBV6-6 and TRBJ1-2; perhaps TRBD1 as D (5 bases). Germline assignment: CDR1 MNHNY and CDR2 SVGAGI (reference sequence). V lost 8 bases to trimming and J lost 9 bases, with 19 bases between them. The CDR3 spans 13 residues. The CDR3 coding sequence is TGTGCCAGCCTAGGGTGGGGGGGTTATAGCTACACCTTC. Its protein product is CASLGWGGYSYTF.

The rearrangement links TRBV6-6 to TRBJ2-7; D is ambiguous. Germline CDR1 and CDR2: MNHNY and SVGAGI (reference sequence). The CDR3 is 13 amino acids. The ends were cut back, 2 bases at V and 4 bases at J, with 9 bases in the middle. The CDR3 spells CASSYAASYEQYF. The CDR3 DNA reads as TGTGCCAGCAGTTACGCGGCTAGTTACGAGCAGTACTTC.

This rearrangement joins TRBV29-1 to TRBJ2-7; 7 nucleotides line up with TRBD1. The ends lost 3 bases at V and 2 bases at J; junction bases unmatched: 7. This CDR3 is built from 14 residues. CDR1 is SQVTM and CDR2 is ANQGSEA in the germline V gene. The CDR3 sequence: CSVEGAGGAYEQYF. For the CDR3, the DNA is TGCAGCGTTGAGGGGGCAGGGGGAGCCTACGAGCAGTACTTC.

This rearrangement joins TRBV25-1 to TRBJ2-5, with D uncertain. The CDR3 has 12 amino acids. Germline CDR1 reads MGHDK; CDR2 reads SYGVNS. Trimming removed 1 base at V and 3 bases at J, with 3 bases between. Written as DNA, the CDR3 is TGTGCCAGCAGTGAATTGAAAGAGACCCAGTACTTC. The encoded protein is CASSELKETQYF.

The gene calls are TRBV6-6 and TRBJ2-3; 12 bases are a match to TRBD2. The CDR3 extends over 15 amino acids. The germline V gene encodes CDR1 MNHNY and CDR2 SVGAGI (reference sequence). Germline trimming cut 6 bases from V and 5 bases from J; bases unmatched to any gene: 6. The CDR3 spells CASRETSGSRDTQYF. The CDR3 DNA is TGTGCCAGCAGAGAGACTAGCGGGAGTCGAGATACGCAGTATTTT.

The chain has TRBV5-1 and TRBJ1-1; D remains ambiguous. The V and J ends lost 0 bases and 6 bases respectively, with 3 bases between them. CDR3 length equals 11 residues. The germline CDR1 and CDR2 sequences are SGHRS and YFSETQ. In DNA, the CDR3 is TGCGCCAGCAGCTTGGGCCCTGAAGCTTTCTTT. Translating it yields CASSLGPEAFF.

The V gene is TRBV28, the J gene TRBJ2-7; 7 bases are a match to TRBD1. This CDR3 is 11 amino acids long. The germline V gene encodes CDR1 MDHEN and CDR2 SYDVKM. The ends lost 9 bases at V and 6 bases at J; junction bases unmatched: 5. The CDR3 DNA follows: TGTGCCAGTCAGGGGGAGTCCGAGCAGTACTTC. Encoded protein: CASQGESEQYF.

This clone was observed once. The CDR3 DNA follows: TGTGCCAGCAGCTTGGAAAGGACTAGGGGGTACAATGAGCAGTTCTTC. Translation gives CASSLERTRGYNEQFF. The chain recombines TRBV5-6 with TRBJ2-1; a weak D match, TRBD2 (7 bases). CDR3 length: 16 residues. V was pared by 0 bases and J by 4 bases, with 14 bases between. Germline V CDR1 and CDR2: SGHDT, YYEEEE.

This chain uses TRBV18 with TRBJ2-3; 10 nucleotides match TRBD1. The CDR3 length is 16 residues. Per germline, CDR1 KGHSH and CDR2 LQKENI. The V gene end was trimmed by 3 bases and the J gene end by 4 bases; junction bases not matched to a gene: 7. The CDR3 nucleotides read TGTGCCAGCTCACCCATAGGAGGGACAGGGGCAGATACGCAGTATTTT. Translation gives CASSPIGGTGADTQYF.

The chain has TRBV11-3 and TRBJ2-3; no firm D call. This CDR3 region has 14 residues. The V and J ends lost 1 base and 2 bases respectively, with 7 bases between them. Germline loops: CDR1 SGHNT, CDR2 YENEEA. CDR3: CASSLGGDTDTQYF. The DNA for the CDR3 is TGTGCCAGCAGCTTAGGTGGAGACACAGATACGCAGTATTTT.

The chain joins TRBV5-6 to TRBJ2-7, with 9 bases matching TRBD1. Germline values: CDR1 SGHDT, CDR2 YYEEEE. This CDR3 is built from 16 residues. V was clipped by 0 bases and J by 5 bases; unmatched bases: 9. The chain's CDR3 is CASSLARGTGFHEQYF. The CDR3 nucleotides are TGTGCCAGCAGCTTGGCCCGCGGGACAGGGTTTCACGAGCAGTACTTC.

As for this clone: The junction and the germline gene differ at one end; a read error may be behind it. The chain combines TRBV7-7 with TRBJ2-2, with a possible D match to TRBD2 (6 bases). The germline CDR1 and CDR2 sequences are SSHAT and FNYEAQ (reference sequence). This CDR3 comprises 14 residues. The CDR3 protein is CASSSLADTGELFF. CDR3 nucleotides: TGTGCTAGCAGCTCATTAGCGGACACCGGGGAGCTGTTTTTT.